This passage covers 25 T cell receptor beta chains from one sample sequenced in a study of OX40 agonist ivuxolimab in advanced cancers. Sequencing was performed with immunoSEQ multiplex PCR; in TCRdb, only in-frame clones are kept and a portion is missing. Of under 80,000 clones detected, 80% to 95% appear once; the ten largest clones hold around 0.32%. Sequences were derived from CD4+ or CD8+ T cells sorted from blood, sampled in a trial of the OX40 agonist ivuxolimab. These TCRs come from an adult with an advanced solid tumor such as melanoma, head and neck, liver or kidney cancer.

This sequence joins TRBV6-5 and TRBJ2-1; 11 positions match TRBD2. The ends lost 6 bases at V and 11 bases at J; junction bases unmatched: 6. Germline assignment: CDR1 MNHEY and CDR2 SVGAGI. This CDR3 has 13 amino acids. Here the CDR3 DNA reads TGTGCCAGCAGATCCGGGACTAGCGGCCAGCAGTTCTTC. It yields the protein CASRSGTSGQQFF.

The V call is TRBV4-2, the J call TRBJ2-3; D possibly corresponds to TRBD1 (5 bases). The CDR3 contains 15 residues. V dropped 8 bases and J dropped 2 bases, with 17 bases sitting between them. CDR1 and CDR2 (germline): LGHNA, YNFKEQ. The CDR3 coding sequence is TGTGCCAGCGGAACTGCCGGACAACCCACAGATACGCAGTATTTT. Amino acid sequence: CASGTAGQPTDTQYF.

The V gene is TRBV5-4, the J gene TRBJ2-7; 14 positions agree with TRBD2. Germline V gene sequence: CDR1 SGHNT, CDR2 YYREEE (reference sequence). The CDR3 runs to 15 residues. V shed 4 bases and J 6 bases; nucleotides not matched to a gene: 6. The CDR3 region has the DNA TGTGCCAGCAGCATGCGGACTAGCGGGGGGTTCGAGCAGTACTTC. As protein: CASSMRTSGGFEQYF. Full variable domain (rest looked up from reference TRBV5-4 and TRBJ2-7): ETGVTQSPTHLIKTRGQQVTLRCSSQSGHNTVSWYQQALGQGPQFIFQYYREEENGRGNFPPRFSGLQFPNYSSELNVNALELDDSALYLCASSMRTSGGFEQYFGPGTRLTVT.

The V gene is TRBV10-1, the J gene TRBJ1-2; weak D call: TRBD1 (5 bases). V lost 2 bases, J lost 2 bases, and 12 bases lay in between. The CDR3 extends over 15 amino acids. The V gene's germline CDR1 is WNHNN and CDR2 SYGVQD (reference sequence). In nucleotides, the CDR3 is TGCGCCAGCAGTGAGGCCTTGGGGGTGAACTATGGCTACACCTTC. This gives the protein CASSEALGVNYGYTF.

This clone was seen a single time. The chain carries TRBV7-9 and TRBJ2-2; unclear D gene. Germline V gives CDR1 SEHNR, CDR2 FQNEAQ (reference sequence). Trimming took 1 base from V and 0 from J, leaving 9 bases between them. The CDR3 extends over 16 amino acids. CDR3 coding DNA: TGTGCCAGCAGCTTAGTGGGGTTTCCGAACACCGGGGAGCTGTTTTTT. This gives the protein CASSLVGFPNTGELFF. Filled out from reference TRBV7-9 and TRBJ2-2, the complete variable domain reads DTGVSQNPRHKITKRGQNVTFRCDPISEHNRLYWYRQTLGQGPEFLTYFQNEAQLEKSRLLSDRFSAERPKGSFSTLEIQRTEQGDSAMYLCASSLVGFPNTGELFFGEGSRLTVL.

The V call is TRBV9, the J call TRBJ2-1; the D gene is possibly TRBD2 (7 bases). The germline CDR1 and CDR2 sequences are SGDLS and YYNGEE. V lost 0 bases and J 4 bases, leaving 11 bases between the germline ends. This CDR3 comprises 15 residues. The CDR3 DNA follows: TGTGCCAGCAGCGTAGAGGGGGGGAGGTACAATGAGCAGTTCTTC. It specifies CASSVEGGRYNEQFF.

The rearrangement uses TRBV5-1 and TRBJ1-6; tentative D call: TRBD1 (5 bases). The CDR3 totals 14 residues. Per germline, CDR1 SGHRS and CDR2 YFSETQ. Deletions cut 0 bases from V and 8 bases from J, with 9 bases between. CDR3 bases: TGCGCCAGCAGCTTGGGACAGCCCGATTCACCCCTCCACTTT. Its translation: CASSLGQPDSPLHF.

In its sample, this clone was seen once. The chain couples TRBV6-5 to TRBJ1-4; D remains ambiguous. Between the trimmed V and J ends, which lost 4 bases and 8 bases, there was a span of 8 bases. The CDR3 is 12 residues long. From germline, CDR1 is MNHEY and CDR2 SVGAGI. For the CDR3, the DNA is TGTGCCAGCAGTTTGGGTCCCGAAAAACTGTTTTTT. Residues: CASSLGPEKLFF.

This rearrangement joins TRBV5-1 to TRBJ2-7; TRBD1 agrees at 8 bases. The CDR3 has 14 residues. CDR1 is SGHRS and CDR2 is YFSETQ in the germline V gene. Trimming took 7 bases from V and 3 from J; bases not matched to a gene: 9. CDR3 nucleotides: TGCGCCAGCTCAAATCGGACAGGGAACTACGAGCAGTACTTC. Amino acid sequence: CASSNRTGNYEQYF.

V and J are TRBV7-2 and TRBJ2-7; 11 positions agree with TRBD1. The CDR3 length is 17 residues. Per germline, CDR1 SGHTA and CDR2 FQGNSA. V gave up 3 bases and J gave up 4 bases; unmatched junction bases: 11. CDR3 DNA: TGTGCCAGCAGCTTCGGACAGGGGGCAAATATCCGATACGAGCAGTACTTC. This encodes CASSFGQGANIRYEQYF.

J is TRBJ1-1 and V is TRBV6-6, with D perhaps TRBD1 (6 bases). This CDR3 contains 15 residues. In germline, CDR1 is MNHNY, CDR2 SVGAGI (reference sequence). Trimming shortened V by 2 bases and J by 5 bases, and 15 bases separated the two germline ends. CDR3 residues: CASSYDQGLKTEAFF. Here the CDR3 DNA reads TGTGCCAGCAGTTACGACCAGGGGTTAAAAACTGAAGCTTTCTTT.

This clone was found once. V gene TRBV18 combines with J gene TRBJ1-4; 7 bases line up with TRBD1. Trimming took 6 bases from V and 6 from J; bases not matched to a gene: 10. CDR1 and CDR2 from the germline V gene are KGHSH and LQKENI. The CDR3 length is 15 residues. The CDR3 nucleotides read TGTGCCAGCTCTCCAGGGAGGGGGCGCGATGAAAAACTGTTTTTT. Its protein product is CASSPGRGRDEKLFF.

The chain is built from TRBV15 and TRBJ2-3; 10 bases agree with TRBD2. This CDR3 is built from 16 residues. J gave up 6 bases and V 0 bases, and 6 bases lay outside the gene matches. Germline V gene sequence: CDR1 LNHNV, CDR2 YYDKDF (reference sequence). The CDR3 sequence is CATSRDPAGGMDTQYF. CDR3 nucleotides: TGTGCCACCAGCAGAGACCCAGCGGGGGGGATGGATACGCAGTATTTT.

Here the CDR3 DNA reads TGTGCCAGCAGCTTAGGGGTCATAGGGACTAGCGGCACGGGGCAGTACTTC. This sequence encodes CASSLGVIGTSGTGQYF. This sequence joins TRBV11-2 and TRBJ2-7; 11 bases agree with TRBD2. The CDR3 length is 17 residues. Germline loops: CDR1 SGHAT, CDR2 FQNNGV. V lost 1 base to trimming and J lost 9 bases; unmatched junction nucleotides: 14.

The chain couples TRBV7-2 to TRBJ2-1, with 8 positions matching TRBD1. V was clipped by 2 bases and J by 4 bases; unmatched bases: 7. The CDR3 contains 16 residues. Germline V lookup: CDR1 SGHTA, CDR2 FQGNSA. The CDR3 is CASSLSGTGGYNEQFF. The CDR3 DNA sequence: TGTGCCAGCAGCTTAAGTGGGACAGGTGGTTACAATGAGCAGTTCTTC.

In this sample, this clone turned up a few times. This rearrangement joins TRBV7-3 to TRBJ2-7, with D possibly being TRBD1 or TRBD2 (5 bases each). The length of the CDR3 is 13 residues. Trimming took 1 base from V and 3 from J, leaving 7 bases between them. Per the germline V gene, CDR1 is SGHTA and CDR2 is FQGTGA. CDR3: CASSLRDGYEQYF. The CDR3, as DNA: TGTGCCAGCAGCTTAAGGGACGGCTACGAGCAGTACTTC.

The chain combines TRBV5-4 with TRBJ1-4; D uncertain. The CDR3 contains 15 residues. The germline V gene encodes CDR1 SGHNT and CDR2 YYREEE (reference sequence). V gave up 4 bases and J gave up 0 bases, with 10 bases separating them. CDR3 amino acids: CASSQKLATNEKLFF. The CDR3 nucleotides read TGTGCCAGCAGCCAGAAGTTAGCAACTAATGAAAAACTGTTTTTT.

The chain employs TRBV6-6 and TRBJ2-7, with 10 nucleotides matching TRBD1. The CDR3 is made up of 15 amino acids. J was trimmed by 1 base and V by 7 bases; bases with no gene match: 7. Germline CDR1 and CDR2: MNHNY and SVGAGI (reference sequence). The CDR3 here is CASTKGTGDSYEQYF. CDR3 DNA: TGTGCCAGCACCAAAGGGACAGGGGATTCCTACGAGCAGTACTTC.

The chain links TRBV29-1 to TRBJ1-4, with D tentatively TRBD1 (5 bases). The CDR3 length is 13 residues. Germline assignment: CDR1 SQVTM and CDR2 ANQGSEA. The V and J ends lost 5 bases and 3 bases respectively, with 10 bases between them. This CDR3 is CSVWKGANEKLFF. CDR3 nucleotides: TGCAGCGTTTGGAAAGGGGCTAATGAAAAACTGTTTTTT.

The chain has TRBV7-9 and TRBJ1-3; possibly TRBD1 for D (5 bases). The CDR3 is made up of 15 amino acids. CDR1 is SEHNR and CDR2 is FQNEAQ in the germline V gene (reference sequence). The V end lost 5 bases, the J end lost 4 bases, and 15 bases lay between the germline ends. The CDR3 nucleotides read TGTGCCAGCAGCCCACCCCAAGGGGCCGGAAACACCATATATTTT. It translates to CASSPPQGAGNTIYF.

The rearrangement joins TRBV6-4 to TRBJ2-7, with D possibly matching TRBD2 (6 bases). Germline CDR1 and CDR2: MRHNA and SNTAGT. The ends were cut back, 0 bases at V and 2 bases at J, with 14 bases in the middle. The CDR3 consists of 16 residues. The CDR3 coding sequence is TGTGCCAGCAGTGACTCGAAGGGACTTGTTACCTACGAGCAGTACTTC. Amino acid sequence: CASSDSKGLVTYEQYF.

This clone has a single count. The J gene is TRBJ2-5, the V gene TRBV2; TRBD1 might be the D (5 bases). The germline V gene has CDR1 SNHLY and CDR2 FYNNEI. The V end lost 5 bases, the J end lost 5 bases, and 15 bases lay between the germline ends. The CDR3 is 14 amino acids. CDR3 amino acids: CASSSTVRSETQYF. The DNA for the CDR3 is TGTGCCAGCAGTTCGACAGTTCGGAGCGAGACCCAGTACTTC.

The V and J genes are TRBV7-2 and TRBJ2-1; D is unresolved. The CDR3 loop spans 14 amino acids. V was shortened by 1 base and J by 9 bases, with 13 bases between the two germline ends. In germline, CDR1 is SGHTA, CDR2 FQGNSA. The CDR3 region has the DNA TGTGCCAGCAGCTTAGTTGCGTCCGTCGCTGAGCAGTTCTTC. It yields the protein CASSLVASVAEQFF.

The V and J genes are TRBV7-9 and TRBJ2-5; D gene uncertain. The CDR3 has 13 amino acids. The V end lost 1 base, the J end lost 5 bases, and 8 bases lay between the germline ends. Germline V gene sequence: CDR1 SEHNR, CDR2 FQNEAQ (reference sequence). CDR3 sequence reads: CASSLELGETQYF. CDR3 DNA sequence: TGTGCCAGCAGCTTAGAATTAGGGGAGACCCAGTACTTC.

The chain joins TRBV7-2 to TRBJ2-1; TRBD2 aligns across 12 bases. This CDR3 contains 12 residues. V was pared by 6 bases and J by 13 bases, with 4 bases of the junction left unmatched. The germline gives CDR1 SGHTA, CDR2 FQGNSA. CDR3 amino acids: CASRLAGGGQFF. CDR3 nucleotides: TGTGCCAGCAGGCTAGCGGGAGGGGGACAGTTCTTC.